Detailed here is one T cell receptor (beta chain). This sample is part of a study of spatial heterogeneity in lung cancer. At the level of the study: There were, on average, more than 9.5 raw-read appearances for each unique TCR and UMI combination.

The CDR3 spans 14 residues. Germline assignment: CDR1 ENHRY and CDR2 SYGVKD. V was clipped by 2 bases and J by 1 base, with 7 bases between them. On each TCR cDNA molecule, a unique molecular identifier was present. TCRdb re-called the 5' RACE reads through MiXCR, storing one row per CDR3 protein. This sample yields about 92,000 distinct CDR3 sequences, of which over 9.5% are seen a single time; roughly two fifths belongs to the top ten. As to time point: sample taken at primary tumor resection. Material for sequencing was whole RNA from tumor, nontumor lung or frozen PBMC, left unsorted. Samples were obtained from more than 70 donors, all untreated early-stage non-small cell lung cancer patients.

V gene TRBV10-3 combines with J gene TRBJ2-3, with D unresolved. The sequence was collected from a male donor with early-stage non-small cell lung cancer. The sequences come from PBMCs, collected at surgery. The CDR3 is CAISEGSGTDTQYF. The CDR3 nucleotides read TGTGCCATCAGTGAGGGAAGCGGCACAGATACGCAGTATTTT.